Given below is one TCR beta chain in context. What CD8 memory combined were CD45RO+ cells and CCR7-negative CD45RA+ TemRA cells. Data came from immunoSEQ multiplex PCR; TCRdb stores just in-frame clones and leaves some out. The sample shows 600,000 to 750,000 clones, around 90% of them seen only once. After removal of 5 bases from V and 2 bases from J, the junction contained 6 bases not matched to a gene. From germline, CDR1 is SEHNR and CDR2 FQNEAQ (reference sequence). CDR3 length: 15 residues. This entry is derived from a study of shared clonotypes between healthy human individuals. Study overall: CD4 naive and CD4 memory each took three plates per donor, while CD8 naive took two and CD8 memory one.

Sequenced input: memory CD8+ T cells from PBMCs. Subset described: CD45RO+ cells pooled with CCR7-negative TemRA cells. This receptor was taken from a man between 18 and 35 years old in good health. Some clones in this sample may be carry-over from other donors' samples. The chain uses TRBV7-9 and TRBJ2-7; TRBD1 aligns across 10 bases. The CDR3 loop is CASSQGQGTTYEQYF. As DNA, the CDR3 is TGTGCCAGCAGCCAGGGACAGGGGACCACCTACGAGCAGTACTTC.